One sample yielded the 22 T cell receptor beta chains listed below, sequenced in a study of OX40 agonist ivuxolimab in advanced cancers. Sequencing used immunoSEQ multiplex PCR; TCRdb keeps in-frame clones, though not all of them. The sample consists of just over 40,000 clones, around 87% of them appearing once. Material: CD4+ or CD8+ T cells sorted from blood, obtained in a trial of the OX40 agonist ivuxolimab. The receptors stem from an adult with an advanced solid tumor such as melanoma, head and neck, liver or kidney cancer.

The rearrangement links TRBV27 to TRBJ2-3, with 14 bases lining up with TRBD2. Germline V gene data show CDR1 as MNHEY and CDR2 as SMNVEV (reference sequence). V trimming: 6 bases; J trimming: 6 bases; junction bases outside the gene matches: 14. The length of the CDR3 is 18 residues. The CDR3 bases are TGTGCCAGCAGCGGGACTAGCGGGAGACGGAGGACTCGGGATACGCAGTATTTT. The encoded protein is CASSGTSGRRRTRDTQYF.

The chain recombines TRBV28 with TRBJ1-4, with no clear D. Germline V CDR1 and CDR2: MDHEN, SYDVKM. Deletions cut 5 bases from V and 0 bases from J, with 10 bases between. This CDR3 is 15 amino acids long. CDR3 DNA sequence: TGTGCCAGCAGTCTCGTGAGATCAACTAATGAAAAACTGTTTTTT. Protein product: CASSLVRSTNEKLFF.

The chain recombines TRBV10-2 with TRBJ2-1, with 13 bases fitting TRBD2. With 2 bases clipped from V and 2 bases from J, the junction kept 0 bases outside the gene matches. The CDR3 runs 16 residues. CDR1 is WSHSY and CDR2 is SAAADI in the germline V gene. The CDR3 coding sequence is TGCGCCAGCAGTGAGGGGACTAGCGGGGCCTACAATGAGCAGTTCTTC. Protein sequence: CASSEGTSGAYNEQFF.

The chain joins TRBV28 to TRBJ1-1; D unresolved. Germline V gene data show CDR1 as MDHEN and CDR2 as SYDVKM. Trimming took off 4 bases at V and 2 bases at J, with 8 bases between the two ends. The CDR3 spans 13 residues. The CDR3 DNA is TGTGCCAGCAGTTCCGAGACCAACACTGAAGCTTTCTTT. Its translation is CASSSETNTEAFF.

The chain combines TRBV12-5 with TRBJ1-3, with 8 positions matching TRBD1. Germline-derived CDR1 and CDR2 are LGHNT and FRNRAP. The CDR3 runs 16 residues. The ends lost 5 bases at V and 0 bases at J; junction bases unmatched: 6. The CDR3 region is CASGPNTGGSGNTIYF. In nucleotides, the CDR3 is TGTGCTAGTGGTCCGAACACAGGGGGCTCTGGAAACACCATATATTTT.

In this sample, this clone turned up once. This chain links TRBV18 with TRBJ2-3; a weak D match, TRBD2 (5 bases). V gave up 0 bases and J gave up 11 bases, with 18 bases separating them. Germline values: CDR1 KGHSH, CDR2 LQKENI. This CDR3 contains 15 residues. The CDR3 reads CASSPPPWTPGGQYF. CDR3 nucleotides: TGTGCCAGCTCACCACCTCCCTGGACCCCCGGAGGGCAGTATTTT.

The rearrangement uses TRBV9 and TRBJ2-1, with TRBD2 identical over 7 bases. Germline V lookup: CDR1 SGDLS, CDR2 YYNGEE. This CDR3 is 15 amino acids long. With 6 bases clipped from V and 4 bases from J, the junction kept 10 bases outside the gene matches. The CDR3 coding sequence is TGTGCCAGCACCACCATGGGGGAGGGGTACAATGAGCAGTTCTTC. Translating it yields CASTTMGEGYNEQFF.

The genes are TRBV2 and TRBJ2-2; possibly TRBD1 or TRBD2 for D (6 bases each). The CDR3 contains 14 residues. Trimming pared 7 bases from V and 2 bases from J, leaving 11 bases between. The germline CDR1 and CDR2 sequences are SNHLY and FYNNEI. The CDR3 here is CASIGGLNTGELFF. For the CDR3, the DNA is TGTGCCAGCATCGGGGGCCTAAACACCGGGGAGCTGTTTTTT.

The chain uses TRBV10-1 and TRBJ2-3; the D is unclear. V shed 10 bases and J shed 1 base, with 12 bases lying between them. CDR1 and CDR2 from the germline V gene are WNHNN and SYGVQD (reference sequence). The CDR3 loop spans 13 amino acids. The CDR3 DNA reads as TGCGCCACCGCGCCACTGGGCACAGATACGCAGTATTTT. Translation: CATAPLGTDTQYF.

V is TRBV2 and J is TRBJ2-7; 10 bases align to TRBD2. The CDR3 spans 17 residues. Germline lookup yields CDR1 SNHLY and CDR2 FYNNEI. With 8 bases clipped from V and 1 base from J, the junction kept 14 bases outside the gene matches. Here the CDR3 DNA reads TGTGCCAGCCAACCCGTGGAACTAGCGGGATATTCCTACGAGCAGTACTTC. Its protein is CASQPVELAGYSYEQYF.

The chain couples TRBV6-6 to TRBJ2-7, with 7 bases lining up with TRBD2. The CDR3 loop spans 16 amino acids. With V trimmed by 5 bases and J by 0 bases, 10 bases remained unmatched. CDR1 is MNHNY, CDR2 SVGAGI, per germline (reference sequence). Written as DNA, the CDR3 is TGTGCCAGCAGTCGGACCGGAGCGGGATCCTCCTACGAGCAGTACTTC. Protein: CASSRTGAGSSYEQYF.

This chain uses TRBV6-1 with TRBJ1-5, with a tentative D call TRBD1 (6 bases). This CDR3 is 17 amino acids long. V lost 3 bases, J lost 2 bases, and 17 bases lay in between. The germline V gene has CDR1 MNHNS and CDR2 SASEGT. CDR3 DNA: TGTGCCAGCAGTGACCTGGGGGGGCGAAGGGGCAATCAGCCCCAGCATTTT. This codes for CASSDLGGRRGNQPQHF.

This clone was observed once. Within the sample, other DNA sequences also encode this same CDR3. This sequence joins TRBV28 and TRBJ2-5; D perhaps matches TRBD1 (7 bases). Trimming cost V 5 bases and J 5 bases, with 15 bases left between them. The germline CDR1 and CDR2 sequences are MDHEN and SYDVKM. This CDR3 contains 14 residues. The CDR3 DNA reads TGTGCCAGCAGTGTGGAGGGGGCGGGTGAGACCCAGTACTTC. It translates to CASSVEGAGETQYF.

V usage is TRBV19 and J usage is TRBJ2-2, with a tentative D call TRBD1 (6 bases). This CDR3 is built from 14 residues. CDR1 is LNHDA, CDR2 SQIVND, per germline (reference sequence). V lost 3 bases and J lost 7, with 12 bases in between. The chain's CDR3 is CASSIGRGNGELFF. The CDR3 nucleotides read TGTGCCAGTAGTATCGGCAGGGGTAACGGGGAGCTGTTTTTT.

The chain uses TRBV6-1 and TRBJ2-7; D unclear. Per the germline V gene, CDR1 is MNHNS and CDR2 is SASEGT. The ends were cut back, 5 bases at V and 2 bases at J, with 16 bases in the middle. This CDR3 is 15 amino acids long. The CDR3 nucleotides are TGTGCCAGCAGTCCCTCCCGAGGTAGCACCTACGAGCAGTACTTC. Translated: CASSPSRGSTYEQYF.

V and J are TRBV9 and TRBJ2-3; D is perhaps TRBD2 (5 bases). The CDR3 covers 14 residues. The V gene lost 4 bases and the J gene lost 2 bases, with 11 bases spanning the gap. Germline CDR1 is SGDLS and CDR2 is YYNGEE. In DNA form, the CDR3 reads TGTGCCAGCAGCCCTGGGCTAGCCACAGATACGCAGTATTTT. This gives the protein CASSPGLATDTQYF.

This clone was counted between two and nine times. The gene calls are TRBV28 and TRBJ1-2, with 10 bases that match TRBD1. Looked up from germline, CDR1 is MDHEN and CDR2 is SYDVKM. V was clipped by 5 bases and J by 8 bases; unmatched bases: 11. The CDR3 length is 15 residues. The DNA of the CDR3 is TGTGCCAGCAGTATCCTTCGACAGGGGGCTGACGGCTACACCTTC. This gives the protein CASSILRQGADGYTF.

The rearrangement links TRBV7-8 to TRBJ1-1; D gene ambiguous. This CDR3 region has 14 residues. Trimming cost V 5 bases and J 12 bases, with 22 bases left between them. Germline loops: CDR1 SGHVS, CDR2 FQNEAQ. As DNA, the CDR3 is TGTGCCAGCAGCCCCATCGTCTTTACGATGTCAACTTTCTTT. Translated, it gives CASSPIVFTMSTFF.

The genes are TRBV6-5 and TRBJ2-5, with TRBD1 matching 8 bases. V was clipped by 6 bases and J by 1 base; unmatched bases: 4. Germline V gene data show CDR1 as MNHEY and CDR2 as SVGAGI. The CDR3 is 14 residues long. CDR3 bases: TGTGCCAGCAGACTGGACAGGGCCCAAGAGACCCAGTACTTC. It translates to CASRLDRAQETQYF.

The chain recombines TRBV12-1 with TRBJ2-3; the table's D call TRBD2 went unverified against the DNA. TRBV12-1 constitutes a pseudogene. The CDR3 contains 17 residues. Here the CDR3 reads CASSHTSGRVLGDTQYF. Here the CDR3 DNA reads TGTGCCAGCAGTCATACTAGCGGGAGGGTTCTTGGAGATACGCAGTATTTT.

This clone turned up a few times. The chain combines TRBV11-3 with TRBJ2-7; the D is unclear. The V gene lost 4 bases and the J gene lost 1 base, with 8 bases spanning the gap. CDR3 length equals 13 residues. Germline lookup yields CDR1 SGHNT and CDR2 YENEEA. The CDR3 here is CASSYGRSYEQYF. The CDR3 DNA follows: TGTGCCAGCAGCTATGGCCGATCCTACGAGCAGTACTTC.

The CDR3 bases are TGTGCCAGTAGTCACCGTAGCTCTGGAAACACCATATATTTT. This translates into CASSHRSSGNTIYF. The chain employs TRBV19 and TRBJ1-3; no reliable D call. The V end lost 5 bases, the J end lost 0 bases, and 8 bases lay between the germline ends. The CDR3 contains 14 residues. Germline-derived CDR1 and CDR2 are LNHDA and SQIVND (reference sequence).